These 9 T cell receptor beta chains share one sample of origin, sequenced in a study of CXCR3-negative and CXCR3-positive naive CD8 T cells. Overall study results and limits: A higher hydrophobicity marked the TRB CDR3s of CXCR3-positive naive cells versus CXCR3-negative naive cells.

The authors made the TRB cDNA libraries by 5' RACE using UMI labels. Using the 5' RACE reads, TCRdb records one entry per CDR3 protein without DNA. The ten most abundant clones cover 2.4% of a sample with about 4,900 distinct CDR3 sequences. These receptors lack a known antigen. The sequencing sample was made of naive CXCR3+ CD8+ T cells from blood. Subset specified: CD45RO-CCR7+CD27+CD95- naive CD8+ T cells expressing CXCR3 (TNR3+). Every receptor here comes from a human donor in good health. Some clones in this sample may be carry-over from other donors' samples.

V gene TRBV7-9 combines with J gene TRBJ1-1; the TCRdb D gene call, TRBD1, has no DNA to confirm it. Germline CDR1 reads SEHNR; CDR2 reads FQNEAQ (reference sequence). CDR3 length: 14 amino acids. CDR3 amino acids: CASSPQGLNTEAFF.

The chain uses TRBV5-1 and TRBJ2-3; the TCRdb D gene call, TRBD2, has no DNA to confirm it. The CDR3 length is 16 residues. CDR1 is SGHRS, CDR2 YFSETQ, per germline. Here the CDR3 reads CASSLTSPWGTDTQYF.

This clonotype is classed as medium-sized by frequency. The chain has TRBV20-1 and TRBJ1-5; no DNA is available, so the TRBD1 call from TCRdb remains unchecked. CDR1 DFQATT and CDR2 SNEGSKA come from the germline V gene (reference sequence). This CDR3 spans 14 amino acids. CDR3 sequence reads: CSARKVGGNQPQHF.

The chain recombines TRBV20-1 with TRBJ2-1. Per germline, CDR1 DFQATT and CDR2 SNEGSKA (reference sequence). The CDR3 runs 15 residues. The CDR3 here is CSARGGRSSYNEQFF.

CDR3 region: CASSLAQIYGCTF. The chain joins TRBV7-9 to TRBJ1-2. Germline V lookup: CDR1 SEHNR, CDR2 FQNEAQ (reference sequence). This CDR3 has 13 amino acids.

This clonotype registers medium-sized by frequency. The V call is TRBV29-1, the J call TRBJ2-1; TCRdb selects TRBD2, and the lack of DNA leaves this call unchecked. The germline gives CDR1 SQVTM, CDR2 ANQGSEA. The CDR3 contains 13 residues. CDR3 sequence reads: CSVGGGNYNEQFF.

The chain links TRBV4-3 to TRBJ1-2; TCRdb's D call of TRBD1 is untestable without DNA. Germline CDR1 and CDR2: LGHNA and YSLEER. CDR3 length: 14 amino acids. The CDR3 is CASSQDRGAYGYTF.

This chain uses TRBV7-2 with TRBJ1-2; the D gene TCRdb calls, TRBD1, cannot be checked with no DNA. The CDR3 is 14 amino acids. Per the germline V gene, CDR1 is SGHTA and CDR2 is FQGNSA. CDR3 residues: CASSPGQANYGYTF.

CDR3 loop: CASSIYGQGSADTQYF. V and J are TRBV11-3 and TRBJ2-3; the D call from TCRdb, TRBD1, cannot be confirmed without DNA. The germline V gene encodes CDR1 SGHNT and CDR2 YENEEA. The CDR3 length is 16 residues.